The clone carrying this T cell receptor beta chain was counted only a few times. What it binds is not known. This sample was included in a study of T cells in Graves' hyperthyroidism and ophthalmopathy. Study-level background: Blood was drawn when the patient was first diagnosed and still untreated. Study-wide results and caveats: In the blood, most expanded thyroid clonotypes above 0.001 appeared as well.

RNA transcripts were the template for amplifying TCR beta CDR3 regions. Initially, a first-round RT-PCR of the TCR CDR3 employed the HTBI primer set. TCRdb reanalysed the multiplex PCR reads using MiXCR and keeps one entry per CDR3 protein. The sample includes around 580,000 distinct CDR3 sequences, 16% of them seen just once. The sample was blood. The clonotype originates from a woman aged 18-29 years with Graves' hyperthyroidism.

The CDR3 reads CASTGTVPYEQYF. The CDR3 nucleotides are TGTGCCAGCACCGGGACAGTACCCTACGAGCAGTACTTC. The V gene is TRBV2, the J gene TRBJ2-7; TRBD1 matches 7 bases. Looked up from germline, CDR1 is SNHLY and CDR2 is FYNNEI. Trimming removed 7 bases from V and 2 bases from J; junction bases left unmatched: 5. The CDR3 is 13 amino acids.